The present entry profiles one T cell receptor beta chain with its context. V lost 9 bases and J lost 2; bases outside the gene matches: 5. The CDR3 loop spans 13 amino acids. CDR1 LNHDA and CDR2 SQIVND come from the germline V gene (reference sequence). This specimen belongs to a study of blood T cell repertoires in COVID-19. In the study overall: There were acute and convalescent COVID-19 samples, and they came from the United States, Italy and Spain. PBMCs, B-cell-depleted T cells, or T cells were the source of the cDNA or gDNA that made up the material.

In the source study's methods: Amplification with reference gene primers provided the estimates of nucleated cell counts. Produced via immunoSEQ multiplex PCR; TCRdb's table is partial and in-frame only. V, J and clone size were drawn from that table, and D and trimming were deduced from the DNA. The sample records about 160,000 clones, about 80% being singletons. The chain uses TRBV19 and TRBJ2-3, with 7 bases fitting TRBD2. The TCR sequence derives from a man in his 70s with acute or convalescent COVID-19. Sequenced sample: peripheral blood. Here the CDR3 DNA reads TGTGCCAGCAGAGCGGGGACCACAGATACGCAGTATTTT. Amino acids: CASRAGTTDTQYF. The complete variable domain, with remaining parts taken from reference TRBV19 and TRBJ2-3, reads DGGITQSPKYLFRKEGQNVTLSCEQNLNHDAMYWYRQDPGQGLRLIYYSQIVNDFQKGDIAEGYSVSREKKESFPLTVTSAQKNPTAFYLCASRAGTTDTQYFGPGTRLTVL.